The entry that follows covers one T cell receptor beta chain sequence. The antigen remains undetermined. In germline, CDR1 is LGHDT, CDR2 YNNKEL (reference sequence). This CDR3 contains 15 residues. V gave up 1 base and J gave up 1 base, with 10 bases separating them. Some clones are missing from TCRdb's copy, which holds only in-frame ones; the method was immunoSEQ multiplex PCR. The table records some 120,000 clones, roughly 87% of them present only once. This sample is part of a study of T cell responses to AZD1222 COVID-19 vaccine. Study information: Second-dose timings of about 4 or about 12 weeks were pooled. Study-level findings and limits: Seropositive status at baseline applied to only five or six AZD1222 recipients. Clonal diversity was possibly underestimated; the donors were predominantly white British and more often female. Unmutated variant regions reportedly attract nearly half of all spike-specific TCRs.

The receptor's source is an adult in good health. This sample comprised peripheral blood, obtained on day 0 of AZD1222 vaccination. The rearrangement links TRBV3-1 (or the pseudogene TRBV3-2) to TRBJ1-2; the D is unclear. CDR3 region: CASSQVRRGNYGYTF. Here the CDR3 DNA reads TGTGCCAGCAGCCAAGTTCGACGGGGTAACTATGGCTACACCTTC.